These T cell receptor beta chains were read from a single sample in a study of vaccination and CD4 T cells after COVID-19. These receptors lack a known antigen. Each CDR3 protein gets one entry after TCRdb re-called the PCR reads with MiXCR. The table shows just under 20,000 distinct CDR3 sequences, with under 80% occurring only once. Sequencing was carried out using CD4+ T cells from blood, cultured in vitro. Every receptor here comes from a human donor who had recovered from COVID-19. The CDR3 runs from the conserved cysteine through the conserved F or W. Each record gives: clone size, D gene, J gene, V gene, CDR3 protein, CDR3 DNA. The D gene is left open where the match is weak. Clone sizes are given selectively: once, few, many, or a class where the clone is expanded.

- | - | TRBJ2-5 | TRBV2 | CASKVGQQETQYF | TGTGCCAGCAAGGTTGGACAACAAGAGACCCAGTACTTC
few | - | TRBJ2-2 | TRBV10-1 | CASSDPSAGELFF | TGCGCCAGCAGTGATCCTAGCGCCGGGGAGCTGTTTTTT
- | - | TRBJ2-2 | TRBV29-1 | CSVERQGTGELFF | TGCAGCGTTGAACGGCAGGGGACCGGGGAGCTGTTTTTT
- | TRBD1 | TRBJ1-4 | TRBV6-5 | CASSYQDREGRLFF | TGTGCCAGCAGTTACCAGGACAGGGAAGGGAGACTGTTTTTT
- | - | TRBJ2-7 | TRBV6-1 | CASSVVVGDGEHYEQYF | TGTGCCAGCAGTGTGGTGGTTGGGGACGGGGAACACTACGAGCAGTACTTC
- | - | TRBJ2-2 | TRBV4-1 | CASSQDFRTEGVGTGELFF | TGCGCCAGCAGCCAAGACTTTCGAACAGAGGGCGTAGGCACCGGGGAGCTGTTTTTT
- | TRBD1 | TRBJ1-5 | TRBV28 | CASSLPGQGLAQPQHF | TGTGCCAGCAGTCTCCCCGGACAGGGGTTGGCTCAGCCCCAGCATTTT
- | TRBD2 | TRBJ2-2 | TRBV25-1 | CASSVGTSGTNTGELFF | TGTGCCAGCAGTGTGGGGACTAGCGGAACCAACACCGGGGAGCTGTTTTTT
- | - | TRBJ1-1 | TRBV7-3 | CAGSWAGGVSPEAFF | TGTGCCGGCAGCTGGGCGGGGGGCGTTTCGCCTGAAGCTTTCTTT
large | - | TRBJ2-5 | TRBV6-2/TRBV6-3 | CASSLYQETQYF | TGTGCCAGCAGTCTGTACCAAGAGACCCAGTACTTC
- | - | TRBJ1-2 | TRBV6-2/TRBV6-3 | CASSPQGLNYGYTF | TGTGCCAGCTCCCCCCAGGGACTTAACTATGGCTACACCTTC
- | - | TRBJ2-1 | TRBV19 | CASSIEGYFLMNEQFF | TGTGCCAGTAGTATCGAGGGATATTTTCTGATGAATGAGCAGTTCTTC
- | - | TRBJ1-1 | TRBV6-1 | CASKLPGASTEAFF | TGTGCCAGCAAATTGCCGGGGGCGAGCACTGAAGCTTTCTTT
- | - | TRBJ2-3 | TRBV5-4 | CATRGGSFSTDTQYF | TGTGCCACCAGGGGGGGATCTTTCTCCACAGATACGCAGTATTTT
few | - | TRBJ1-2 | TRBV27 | CAQGGEGYGYTF | TGTGCCCAGGGAGGGGAGGGCTATGGCTACACCTTC
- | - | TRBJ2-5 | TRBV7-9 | CASSLWEGTEQETQYF | TGTGCCAGCAGCTTATGGGAGGGGACAGAGCAAGAGACCCAGTACTTC
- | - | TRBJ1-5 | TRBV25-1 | CASSESRGNSNQPQHF | TGTGCCAGCAGTGAATCTCGGGGAAATAGCAATCAGCCCCAGCATTTT
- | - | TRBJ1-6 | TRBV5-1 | CASSLGQHNSPLHF | TGCGCCAGCAGCTTGGGGCAGCATAATTCACCCCTCCACTTT
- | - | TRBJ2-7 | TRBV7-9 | CASSLGPGTYF | TGTGCCAGCAGCTTAGGCCCCGGAACTTACTTC
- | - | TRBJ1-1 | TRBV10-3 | CAIRQGQTREAFF | TGTGCCATCCGGCAGGGGCAGACCCGGGAAGCTTTCTTT
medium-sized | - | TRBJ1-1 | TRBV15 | CATSRGGELIMNTEAFF | TGTGCCACCAGCAGGGGGGGGGAACTAATTATGAACACTGAAGCTTTCTTT
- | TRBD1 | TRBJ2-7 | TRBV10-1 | CASSESGRGRRDEQYF | TGCGCCAGCAGTGAGTCTGGCAGGGGGCGCAGGGACGAGCAGTACTTC
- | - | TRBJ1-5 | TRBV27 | CASSRGGINQPQHF | TGTGCCAGCAGTAGGGGGGGTATCAATCAGCCCCAGCATTTT
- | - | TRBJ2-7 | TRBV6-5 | CASSYTVSSGTYEQYF | TGTGCCAGCAGTTACACGGTCAGTAGCGGTACCTACGAGCAGTACTTC
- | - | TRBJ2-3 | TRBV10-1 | CASSRGADTQYF | TGCGCCAGCAGTAGAGGGGCAGATACGCAGTATTTT
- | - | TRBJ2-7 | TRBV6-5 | CASSSYRDKLYF | TGTGCCAGCAGTTCATACCGGGACAAGTTGTACTTC
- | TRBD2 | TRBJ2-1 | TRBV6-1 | CASSLTSGTYNEQFF | TGTGCCAGCAGTCTGACTAGCGGGACCTACAATGAGCAGTTCTTC
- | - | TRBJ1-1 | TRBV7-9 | CASSLGQPNTEAFF | TGTGCCAGCAGCTTAGGACAGCCGAACACTGAAGCTTTCTTT
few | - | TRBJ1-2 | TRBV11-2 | CASSAPSYGYTF | TGTGCCAGCAGCGCCCCCAGTTATGGCTACACCTTC
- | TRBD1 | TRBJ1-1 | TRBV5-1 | CASRLDRGPWNTEAFF | TGCGCCAGCAGACTAGACAGGGGCCCTTGGAACACTGAAGCTTTCTTT
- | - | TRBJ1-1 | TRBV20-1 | CSARVGGERTEAFF | TGCAGTGCTAGAGTCGGAGGGGAAAGGACTGAAGCTTTCTTT
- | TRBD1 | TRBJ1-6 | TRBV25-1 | CASSGTGEHSPLHF | TGTGCCAGCAGTGGGACAGGGGAGCATTCACCCCTCCACTTT
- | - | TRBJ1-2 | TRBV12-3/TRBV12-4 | CASSPPRAVGYGYTF | TGTGCCAGCAGCCCCCCCCGAGCAGTAGGCTATGGCTACACCTTC
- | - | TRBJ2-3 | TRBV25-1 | CASSAVVDTQYF | TGTGCCAGCAGTGCAGTAGTAGATACGCAGTATTTT
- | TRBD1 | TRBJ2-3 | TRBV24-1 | CATSPGQGADTQYF | TGTGCCACCAGCCCGGGCCAGGGGGCAGATACGCAGTATTTT
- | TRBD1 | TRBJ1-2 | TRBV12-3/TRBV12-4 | CASSPGGRGYTF | TGTGCCAGCAGCCCAGGGGGCAGGGGCTACACCTTC
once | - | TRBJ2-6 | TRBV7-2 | CASSSPRSSIANVLTF | TGTGCCAGCAGCTCCCCCCGGAGCAGTATTGCCAACGTCCTGACTTTC
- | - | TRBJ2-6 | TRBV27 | CASSLFKGRFTGANVLTF | TGTGCCAGCAGTTTATTCAAAGGGAGATTTACTGGGGCCAACGTCCTGACTTTC
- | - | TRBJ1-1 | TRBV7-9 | CASSYSMNTEAFF | TGTGCCAGCAGCTACTCCATGAACACTGAAGCTTTCTTT
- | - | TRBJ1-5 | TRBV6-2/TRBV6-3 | CASTDGDQPQHF | TGTGCCAGCACTGACGGGGATCAGCCCCAGCATTTT
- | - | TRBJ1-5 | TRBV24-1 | CATSDLAGPQHF | TGTGCCACCAGTGATTTGGCCGGCCCCCAGCATTTT
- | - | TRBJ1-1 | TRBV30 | CAWRRGPGTEAFF | TGTGCCTGGCGAAGGGGCCCCGGAACTGAAGCTTTCTTT
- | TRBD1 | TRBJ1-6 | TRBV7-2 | CASTAVGQGRSPLHF | TGTGCCAGCACCGCGGTGGGACAGGGTCGGTCACCCCTCCACTTT
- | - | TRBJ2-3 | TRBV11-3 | CASSSSPLGLTDTQYF | TGTGCCAGCAGCTCCTCTCCCCTGGGGTTAACAGATACGCAGTATTTT
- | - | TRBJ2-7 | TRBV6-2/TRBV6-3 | CASSPPGLRGEQYF | TGTGCCAGCAGTCCCCCGGGACTCCGGGGGGAGCAGTACTTC
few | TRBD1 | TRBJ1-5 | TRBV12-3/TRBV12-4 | CASRGQGYQPQHF | TGTGCCAGCAGGGGACAGGGATATCAGCCCCAGCATTTT
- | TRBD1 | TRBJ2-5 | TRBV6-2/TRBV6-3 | CASSLHSDRAFPTQYF | TGTGCCAGCAGTCTACACTCCGACAGGGCTTTCCCCACCCAGTACTTC
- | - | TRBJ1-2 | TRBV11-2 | CASSLPGQIYGYTF | TGTGCCAGCAGCTTACCTGGGCAGATCTATGGCTACACCTTC
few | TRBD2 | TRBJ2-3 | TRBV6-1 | CASRGRDSTDTQYF | TGTGCCAGCAGAGGGAGGGACAGCACAGATACGCAGTATTTT
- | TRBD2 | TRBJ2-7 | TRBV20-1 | CSARDVRGSSYEQYF | TGCAGTGCTAGAGATGTTCGCGGGAGTTCCTACGAGCAGTACTTC